Listed below are T cell receptor beta chains from one sample, sequenced in a study of T cell responses to AZD1222 COVID-19 vaccine. Generated by immunoSEQ multiplex PCR, the TCRdb table keeps only in-frame clones and is missing some. The sample gives over 100,000 clones, roughly nine tenths of which show up once; 2.4% is in the top ten. The specimen comprised peripheral blood, sampled on day 0 of AZD1222 vaccination. Receptor source: an adult in good health. Both conserved end residues are part of each CDR3. A D gene is named only where the DNA matches it firmly. Expanded clones get a size class; other rows say once, few or many, or leave the size out.

clone size	V gene	J gene	D gene	CDR3 protein	CDR3 DNA
-	TRBV9	TRBJ1-1	TRBD1	CASSVGTQGENTEAFF	TGTGCCAGCAGCGTAGGGACCCAGGGGGAGAACACTGAAGCTTTCTTT
-	TRBV24-1	TRBJ2-1	-	CAVSGGPGEQFF	TGTGCCGTATCGGGGGGCCCCGGGGAGCAGTTCTTC
-	TRBV3-1/TRBV3-2	TRBJ2-1	-	CASSPLGNNEQFF	TGTGCCAGCAGCCCGCTTGGAAACAATGAGCAGTTCTTC
-	TRBV14	TRBJ2-6	-	CASSVWWGAGANVLTF	TGTGCCAGCAGCGTCTGGTGGGGGGCTGGGGCCAACGTCCTGACTTTC
-	TRBV2	TRBJ1-4	-	CASSPGRVNEKLFF	TGTGCCAGCTCCCCTGGGCGGGTTAATGAAAAACTGTTTTTT
-	TRBV2	TRBJ2-7	-	CASSLTYEQYF	TGTGCCAGCAGCCTAACTTACGAGCAGTACTTC
-	TRBV14	TRBJ1-1	TRBD1	CARPTGGTEAFF	TGTGCCAGGCCTACAGGGGGCACTGAAGCTTTCTTT
-	TRBV3-1/TRBV3-2	TRBJ2-7	TRBD2	CASSQPGGSARHEQYF	TGTGCCAGCAGCCAACCCGGCGGGAGCGCCAGGCACGAGCAGTACTTC
-	TRBV27	TRBJ2-2	-	CASSGVKGPTGELFF	TGTGCCAGCAGTGGAGTCAAGGGGCCCACCGGGGAGCTGTTTTTT
-	TRBV24-1	TRBJ1-2	-	CATSDPVGYTF	TGTGCCACCAGTGATCCTGTTGGCTACACCTTC
few	TRBV6-5	TRBJ2-7	-	CASRITSLGEQYF	TGTGCCAGCAGGATAACTAGCCTGGGCGAGCAGTACTTC
-	TRBV7-3	TRBJ2-7	TRBD2	CASSLIPTSGSGEQYF	TGTGCCAGCAGCTTAATCCCGACTAGCGGGAGTGGCGAGCAGTACTTC
-	TRBV19	TRBJ2-7	TRBD2	CASSIGLAGGLPYEQYF	TGTGCCAGTAGTATAGGGCTAGCGGGAGGTCTCCCCTACGAGCAGTACTTC
-	TRBV24-1	TRBJ2-3	TRBD2	CATSAVGQNRNSGRTPDTQYF	TGTGCCACCAGTGCGGTGGGACAGAATCGCAATAGCGGGAGAACTCCAGATACGCAGTATTTT
-	TRBV18	TRBJ1-1	TRBD1	CASSPLGQGAQNTEAFF	TGTGCCAGCTCACCACTAGGACAGGGGGCTCAGAACACTGAAGCTTTCTTT
-	TRBV25-1	TRBJ2-2	-	CASSEGWHELTGELFF	TGTGCCAGCAGTGAAGGGTGGCACGAACTCACCGGGGAGCTGTTTTTT
-	TRBV30	TRBJ2-1	TRBD1	CASDYPGQGINEQFF	TGTGCCTCAGACTACCCGGGACAGGGGATAAATGAGCAGTTCTTC
few	TRBV27	TRBJ1-5	TRBD1	CASSADRGRNQPQHF	TGTGCCAGCAGTGCCGACAGGGGGCGCAATCAGCCCCAGCATTTT
-	TRBV30	TRBJ1-1	-	CAWPVRVSGRGTEAFF	TGTGCCTGGCCAGTGAGGGTGTCAGGGAGGGGGACTGAAGCTTTCTTT
-	TRBV4-1	TRBJ2-3	TRBD2	CASSLAGTDTQYF	TGCGCCAGCAGCCTAGCGGGAACAGATACGCAGTATTTT
-	TRBV27	TRBJ2-7	-	CASGAGSYEQYF	TGTGCCAGCGGTGCAGGCTCCTACGAGCAGTACTTC
once	TRBV3-1/TRBV3-2	TRBJ1-4	TRBD1	CASSHLRTGPGEKLFF	TGTGCCAGCAGCCATCTACGGACAGGGCCCGGGGAAAAACTGTTTTTT
-	TRBV5-1	TRBJ2-1	TRBD1	CASTVGQGPYNEQFF	TGCGCCAGCACCGTCGGACAGGGCCCCTACAATGAGCAGTTCTTC
-	TRBV30	TRBJ1-2	-	CAWSVRGLYGYTF	TGTGCCTGGAGTGTACGAGGCCTCTATGGCTACACCTTC
-	TRBV28	TRBJ2-7	TRBD2	CASSLSRNYPSGQYF	TGTGCCAGCAGTTTATCTCGTAACTATCCTAGCGGGCAGTACTTC
-	TRBV19	TRBJ2-2	TRBD2	CASSPISSGSAGELFF	TGTGCCAGTAGTCCGATATCTAGCGGGAGTGCCGGGGAGCTGTTTTTT
-	TRBV5-1	TRBJ1-6	-	CASSLARESPLHF	TGCGCCAGCAGCTTGGCCAGGGAATCACCCCTCCACTTT
-	TRBV18	TRBJ2-3	-	CATTMGRADTQYF	TGTGCCACCACCATGGGCAGAGCAGATACGCAGTATTTT
-	TRBV29-1	TRBJ2-7	TRBD1	CSVGQGTSYEQYF	TGCAGCGTGGGACAGGGGACCTCCTACGAGCAGTACTTC
-	TRBV2	TRBJ2-7	-	CASSTTSGSSRQYF	TGTGCCAGCAGTACCACCTCCGGGTCCAGCAGGCAGTACTTC
-	TRBV10-3	TRBJ2-3	-	CAISESISTDTQYF	TGTGCCATCAGTGAATCTATTAGCACAGATACGCAGTATTTT
-	TRBV29-1	TRBJ1-2	TRBD1	CSVVWTGPYGGYTF	TGCAGCGTTGTCTGGACAGGACCGTATGGTGGCTACACCTTC
few	TRBV28	TRBJ2-6	-	CASSPRGRSGANVLTF	TGTGCCAGCAGTCCCAGGGGACGCTCTGGGGCCAACGTCCTGACTTTC
-	TRBV24-1	TRBJ1-1	-	CATSDWRGTEAFF	TGTGCCACCAGTGATTGGAGGGGCACTGAAGCTTTCTTT
-	TRBV2	TRBJ2-1	-	CASSASSPSTGEQFF	TGTGCCAGCAGCGCCTCTTCCCCGTCTACGGGCGAGCAGTTCTTC
few	TRBV28	TRBJ1-4	TRBD1	CASSAQGTNEKLFF	TGTGCCAGCAGTGCACAGGGGACTAATGAAAAACTGTTTTTT
-	TRBV5-1	TRBJ1-3	-	CASSQGAGGSGNTIYF	TGCGCCAGCAGCCAGGGCGCGGGGGGCTCTGGAAACACCATATATTTT
-	TRBV19	TRBJ2-5	-	CASSGSNTGALRETQYF	TGTGCCAGTAGTGGGTCCAATACGGGGGCCCTCCGGGAGACCCAGTACTTC
-	TRBV28	TRBJ1-2	TRBD1	CASSTGQGGNYGYTF	TGTGCCAGCAGTACTGGACAGGGTGGGAACTATGGCTACACCTTC
-	TRBV27	TRBJ2-7	-	CASSPAKRNIYYEQYF	TGTGCCAGCAGTCCCGCAAAGCGGAATATTTACTACGAGCAGTACTTC
-	TRBV19	TRBJ2-2	TRBD2	CASSILAGNTGELFF	TGTGCCAGTAGTATACTAGCGGGAAACACCGGGGAGCTGTTTTTT
once	TRBV5-1	TRBJ2-1	-	CASSFDPGHPNEQFF	TGCGCCAGCAGCTTCGACCCAGGACATCCCAATGAGCAGTTCTTC
-	TRBV28	TRBJ1-1	TRBD1	CASSFSTGVELSPNTEAFF	TGTGCCAGCAGTTTCTCTACAGGGGTGGAACTCTCTCCGAACACTGAAGCTTTCTTT